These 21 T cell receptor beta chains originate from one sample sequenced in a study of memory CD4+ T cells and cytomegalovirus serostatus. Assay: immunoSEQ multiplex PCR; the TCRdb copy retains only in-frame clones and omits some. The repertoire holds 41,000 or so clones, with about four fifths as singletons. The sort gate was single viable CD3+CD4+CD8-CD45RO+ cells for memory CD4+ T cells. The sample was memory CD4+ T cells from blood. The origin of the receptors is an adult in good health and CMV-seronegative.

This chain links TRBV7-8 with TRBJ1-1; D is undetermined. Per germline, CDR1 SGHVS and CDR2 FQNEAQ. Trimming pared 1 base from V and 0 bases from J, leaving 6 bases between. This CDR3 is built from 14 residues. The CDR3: CASSLVAVNTEAFF. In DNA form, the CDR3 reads TGTGCCAGCAGCTTAGTTGCGGTGAACACTGAAGCTTTCTTT. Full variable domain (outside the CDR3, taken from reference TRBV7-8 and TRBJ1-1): GAGVSQSPRYKVAKRGQDVALRCDPISGHVSLFWYQQALGQGPEFLTYFQNEAQLDKSGLPSDRFFAERPEGSVSTLKIQRTQQEDSAVYLCASSLVAVNTEAFFGQGTRLTVV.

CDR3 sequence reads: CASSRDSDTQYF. CDR3 sequence (DNA): TGTGCCAGCAGCCGGGACTCAGATACGCAGTATTTT. The gene calls are TRBV11-2 and TRBJ2-3, with D perhaps matching TRBD2 (6 bases). This CDR3 has 12 amino acids. Germline assignment: CDR1 SGHAT and CDR2 FQNNGV. V lost 5 bases, J lost 4 bases, and 7 bases lay in between. The whole variable domain, filled in from reference TRBV11-2 and TRBJ2-3, reads EAGVAQSPRYKIIEKRQSVAFWCNPISGHATLYWYQQILGQGPKLLIQFQNNGVVDDSQLPKDRFSAERLKGVDSTLKIQPAKLEDSAVYLCASSRDSDTQYFGPGTRLTVL.

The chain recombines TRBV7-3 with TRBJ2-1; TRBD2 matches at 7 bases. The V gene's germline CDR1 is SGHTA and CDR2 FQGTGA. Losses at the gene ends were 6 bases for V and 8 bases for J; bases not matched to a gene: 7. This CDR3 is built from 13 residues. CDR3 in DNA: TGTGCCAGCAGTCATATTAGCGGGCATGAGCAGTTCTTC. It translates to CASSHISGHEQFF. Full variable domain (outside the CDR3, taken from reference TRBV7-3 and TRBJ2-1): GAGVSQTPSNKVTEKGKYVELRCDPISGHTALYWYRQSLGQGPEFLIYFQGTGAADDSGLPNDRFFAVRPEGSVSTLKIQRTERGDSAVYLCASSHISGHEQFFGPGTRLTVL.

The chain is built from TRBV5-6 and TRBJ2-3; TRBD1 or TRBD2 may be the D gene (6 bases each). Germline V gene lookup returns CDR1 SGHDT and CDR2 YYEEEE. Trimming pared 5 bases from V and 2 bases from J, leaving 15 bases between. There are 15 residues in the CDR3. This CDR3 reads CASRSVGGFTDTQYF. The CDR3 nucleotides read TGTGCCAGCAGGTCGGTGGGGGGCTTCACAGATACGCAGTATTTT.

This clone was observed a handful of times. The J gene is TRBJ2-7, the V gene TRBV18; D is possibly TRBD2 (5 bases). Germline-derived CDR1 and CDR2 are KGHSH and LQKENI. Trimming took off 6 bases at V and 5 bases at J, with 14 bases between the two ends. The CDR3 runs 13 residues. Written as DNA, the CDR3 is TGTGCCAGCTCCCCTGGACTGTCCAACGAGCAGTACTTC. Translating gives CASSPGLSNEQYF.

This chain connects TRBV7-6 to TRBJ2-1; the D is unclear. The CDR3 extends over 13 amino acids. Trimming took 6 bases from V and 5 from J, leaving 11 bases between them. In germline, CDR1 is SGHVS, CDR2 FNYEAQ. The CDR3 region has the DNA TGTGCCAGCAGGTCCCTTAGGGACAATGAGCAGTTCTTC. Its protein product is CASRSLRDNEQFF.

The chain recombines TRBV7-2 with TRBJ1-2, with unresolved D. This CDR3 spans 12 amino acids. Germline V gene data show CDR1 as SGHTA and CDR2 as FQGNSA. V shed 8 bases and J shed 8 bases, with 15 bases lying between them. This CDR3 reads CASPLTTGGYTF. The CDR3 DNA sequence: TGTGCCAGCCCCTTAACCACGGGGGGCTACACCTTC.

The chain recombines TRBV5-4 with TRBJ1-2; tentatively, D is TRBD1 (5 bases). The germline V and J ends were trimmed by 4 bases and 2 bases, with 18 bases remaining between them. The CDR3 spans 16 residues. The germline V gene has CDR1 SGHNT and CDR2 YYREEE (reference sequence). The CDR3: CASSRGKTVTNYGYTF. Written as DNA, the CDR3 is TGTGCCAGCAGCCGGGGGAAGACAGTTACCAACTATGGCTACACCTTC.

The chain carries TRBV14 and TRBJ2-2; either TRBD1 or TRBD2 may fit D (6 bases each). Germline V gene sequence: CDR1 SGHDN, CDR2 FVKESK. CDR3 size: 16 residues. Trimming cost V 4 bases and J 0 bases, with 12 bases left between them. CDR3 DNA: TGTGCCAGCAGCCGAAGGGGGGCATCGAACACCGGGGAGCTGTTTTTT. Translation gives CASSRRGASNTGELFF. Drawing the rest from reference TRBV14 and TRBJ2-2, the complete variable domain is EAGVTQFPSHSVIEKGQTVTLRCDPISGHDNLYWYRRVMGKEIKFLLHFVKESKQDESGMPNNRFLAERTGGTYSTLKVQPAELEDSGVYFCASSRRGASNTGELFFGEGSRLTVL.

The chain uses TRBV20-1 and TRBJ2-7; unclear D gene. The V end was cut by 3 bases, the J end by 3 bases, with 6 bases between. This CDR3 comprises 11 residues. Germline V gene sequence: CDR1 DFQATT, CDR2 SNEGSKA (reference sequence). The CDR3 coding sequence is TGCAGTGCTAGTACAGACTACGAGCAGTACTTC. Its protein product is CSASTDYEQYF.

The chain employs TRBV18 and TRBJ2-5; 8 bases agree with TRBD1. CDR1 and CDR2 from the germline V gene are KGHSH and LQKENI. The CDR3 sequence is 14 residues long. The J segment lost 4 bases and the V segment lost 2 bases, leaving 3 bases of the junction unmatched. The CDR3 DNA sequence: TGTGCCAGCTCACCAAACAGGGGGAGAGAGACCCAGTACTTC. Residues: CASSPNRGRETQYF.

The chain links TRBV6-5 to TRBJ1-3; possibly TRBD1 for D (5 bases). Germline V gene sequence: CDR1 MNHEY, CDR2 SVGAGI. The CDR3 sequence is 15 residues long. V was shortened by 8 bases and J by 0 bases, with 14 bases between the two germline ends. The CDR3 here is CASQKDTSSGNTIYF. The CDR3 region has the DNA TGTGCCAGCCAAAAGGACACCTCCTCTGGAAACACCATATATTTT.

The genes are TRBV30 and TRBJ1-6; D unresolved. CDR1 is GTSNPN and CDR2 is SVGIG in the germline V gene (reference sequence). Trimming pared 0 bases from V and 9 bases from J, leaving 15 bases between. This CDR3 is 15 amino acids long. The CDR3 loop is CAWSVSSPQRSPLHF. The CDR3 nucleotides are TGTGCCTGGAGTGTTAGTTCCCCACAGCGTTCACCCCTCCACTTT.

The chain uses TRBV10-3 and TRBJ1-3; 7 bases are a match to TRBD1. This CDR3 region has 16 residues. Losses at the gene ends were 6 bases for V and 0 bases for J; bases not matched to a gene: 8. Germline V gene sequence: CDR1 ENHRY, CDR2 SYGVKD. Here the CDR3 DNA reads TGTGCCATCAGCCGGGGGGGACAGAGCTCTGGAAACACCATATATTTT. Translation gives CAISRGGQSSGNTIYF.

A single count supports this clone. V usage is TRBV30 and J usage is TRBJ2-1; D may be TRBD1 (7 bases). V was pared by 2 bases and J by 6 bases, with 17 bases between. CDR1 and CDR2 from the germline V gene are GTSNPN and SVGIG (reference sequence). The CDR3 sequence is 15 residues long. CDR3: CAWSRRGLRPNEQFF. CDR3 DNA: TGTGCCTGGAGTAGGAGGGGGCTTCGCCCCAATGAGCAGTTCTTC.

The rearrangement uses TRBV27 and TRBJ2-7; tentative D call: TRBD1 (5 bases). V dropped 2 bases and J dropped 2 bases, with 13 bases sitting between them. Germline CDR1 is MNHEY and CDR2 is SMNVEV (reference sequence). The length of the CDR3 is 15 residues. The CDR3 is CASSLEAGLTYEQYF. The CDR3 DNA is TGTGCCAGCAGTTTAGAGGCAGGGCTGACCTACGAGCAGTACTTC.

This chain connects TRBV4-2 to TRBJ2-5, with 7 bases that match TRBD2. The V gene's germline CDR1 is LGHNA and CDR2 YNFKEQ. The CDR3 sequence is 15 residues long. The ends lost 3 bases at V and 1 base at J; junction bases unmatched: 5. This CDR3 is CASSQGGGIQETQYF. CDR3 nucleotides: TGTGCCAGCAGCCAGGGCGGGGGAATCCAAGAGACCCAGTACTTC.

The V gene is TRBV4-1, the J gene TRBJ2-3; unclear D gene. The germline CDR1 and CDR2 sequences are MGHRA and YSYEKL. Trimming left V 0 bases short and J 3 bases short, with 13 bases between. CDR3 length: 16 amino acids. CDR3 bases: TGCGCCAGCAGCCAAGAATTTAGAGCAGCAACAGATACGCAGTATTTT. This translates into CASSQEFRAATDTQYF.

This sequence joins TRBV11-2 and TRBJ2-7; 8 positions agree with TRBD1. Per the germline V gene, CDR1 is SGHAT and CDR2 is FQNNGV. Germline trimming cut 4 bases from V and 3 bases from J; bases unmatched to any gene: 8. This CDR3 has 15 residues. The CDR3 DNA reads TGTGCCAGCAGCTCCTTGCCCGGGACAGGCTACGAGCAGTACTTC. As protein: CASSSLPGTGYEQYF. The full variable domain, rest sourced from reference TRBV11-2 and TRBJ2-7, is EAGVAQSPRYKIIEKRQSVAFWCNPISGHATLYWYQQILGQGPKLLIQFQNNGVVDDSQLPKDRFSAERLKGVDSTLKIQPAKLEDSAVYLCASSSLPGTGYEQYFGPGTRLTVT.

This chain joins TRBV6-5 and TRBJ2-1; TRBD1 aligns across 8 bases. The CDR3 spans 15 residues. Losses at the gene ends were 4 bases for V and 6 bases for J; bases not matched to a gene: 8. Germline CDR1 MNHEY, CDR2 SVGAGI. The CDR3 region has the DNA TGTGCCAGCAGTTCCCGCACCGACAGGGGCAATGAGCAGTTCTTC. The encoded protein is CASSSRTDRGNEQFF.

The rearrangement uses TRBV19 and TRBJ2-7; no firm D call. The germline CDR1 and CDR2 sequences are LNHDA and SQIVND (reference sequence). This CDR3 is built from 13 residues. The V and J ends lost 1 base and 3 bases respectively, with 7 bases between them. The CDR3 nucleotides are TGTGCCAGTAGTATAGCGACTGGCTACGAGCAGTACTTC. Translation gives CASSIATGYEQYF.